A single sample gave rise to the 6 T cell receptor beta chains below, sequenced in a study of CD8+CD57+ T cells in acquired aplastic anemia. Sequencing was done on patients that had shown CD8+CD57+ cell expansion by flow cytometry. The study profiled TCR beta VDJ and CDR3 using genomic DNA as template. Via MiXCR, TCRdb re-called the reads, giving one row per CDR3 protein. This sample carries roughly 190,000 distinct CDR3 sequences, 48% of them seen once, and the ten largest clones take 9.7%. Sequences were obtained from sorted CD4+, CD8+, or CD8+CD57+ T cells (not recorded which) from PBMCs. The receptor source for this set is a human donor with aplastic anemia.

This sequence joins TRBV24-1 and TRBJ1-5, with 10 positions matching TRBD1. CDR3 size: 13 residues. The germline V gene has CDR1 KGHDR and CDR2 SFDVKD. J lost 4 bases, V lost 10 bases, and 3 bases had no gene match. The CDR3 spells CATRTGGNQPQHF. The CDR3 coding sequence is TGTGCCACTCGGACAGGGGGAAATCAGCCCCAGCATTTT.

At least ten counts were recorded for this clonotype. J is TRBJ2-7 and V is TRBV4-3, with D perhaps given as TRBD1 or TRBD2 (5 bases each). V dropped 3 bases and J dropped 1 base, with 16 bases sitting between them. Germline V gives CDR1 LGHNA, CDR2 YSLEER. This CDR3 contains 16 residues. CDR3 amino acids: CASSHSDGTGSYEQYF. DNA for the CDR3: TGCGCCAGCAGCCACTCTGACGGGACGGGATCCTACGAGCAGTACTTC.

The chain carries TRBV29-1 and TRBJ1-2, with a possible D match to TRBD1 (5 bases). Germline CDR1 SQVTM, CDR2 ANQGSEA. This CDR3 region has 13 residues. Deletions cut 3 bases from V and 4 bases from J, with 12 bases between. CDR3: CSVDGREGYGYTF. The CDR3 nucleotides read TGCAGCGTTGACGGCAGGGAAGGCTATGGCTACACCTTC.

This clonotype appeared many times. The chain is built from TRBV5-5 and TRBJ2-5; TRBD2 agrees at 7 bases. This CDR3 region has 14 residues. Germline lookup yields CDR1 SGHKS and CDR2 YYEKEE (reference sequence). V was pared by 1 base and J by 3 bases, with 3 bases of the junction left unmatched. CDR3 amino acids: CASSLSGREETQYF. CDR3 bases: TGTGCCAGCAGCTTGTCGGGGAGGGAAGAGACCCAGTACTTC.

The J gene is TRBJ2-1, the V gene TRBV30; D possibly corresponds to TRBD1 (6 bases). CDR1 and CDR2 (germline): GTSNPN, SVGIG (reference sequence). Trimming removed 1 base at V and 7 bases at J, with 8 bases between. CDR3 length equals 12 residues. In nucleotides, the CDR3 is TGTGCCTGGAGTGAAAGGGGGAATGAGCAGTTCTTC. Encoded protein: CAWSERGNEQFF.

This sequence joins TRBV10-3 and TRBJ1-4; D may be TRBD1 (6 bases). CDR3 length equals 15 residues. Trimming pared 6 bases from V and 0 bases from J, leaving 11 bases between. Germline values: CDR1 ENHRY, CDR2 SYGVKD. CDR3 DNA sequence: TGTGCCATCAGCGACAGGACAGCAACTAATGAAAAACTGTTTTTT. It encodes CAISDRTATNEKLFF.